This T cell receptor (beta chain) emerged from a study of shared clonotypes between healthy human individuals (dated by TCRdb to 2020 to 2022). About the investigation overall: The cohort included a few men and a couple of women between 18 and 49 years of age. Per donor, three plates each were used for CD4 naive and CD4 memory, two for CD8 naive, and one for CD8 memory. To estimate repertoire size and how much clonotype sharing occurs between individuals, the study deeply sequenced the blood TCR repertoires of several healthy adults. To increase sequencing depth and limit assay-specific biases, TCR repertoire library preparation and sequencing were carried out by different laboratories using diverse techniques. Each donor's leukapheresis produced roughly between roughly 0.85 and 9.5 billion PBMCs.

Concerning this clone: The antigen it binds to is not known. A read error likely explains this, since a far larger clone differs by one base.

The donors were healthy, HIV-negative adults who had no recently reported acute infections or vaccinations. Only Caucasian adults living in Nashville, Tennessee, USA were represented among the donors. Magnetic negative selection was used to enrich CD4+ T cells, after which naive cells were positively selected on CD45RA and the negative fraction became the memory subset. Blood was collected by leukapheresis, and PBMCs were isolated by Ficoll-Histopaque density gradient centrifugation and then cryopreserved in liquid nitrogen vapor phase. Purity and quantity of every magnetically sorted T cell population were checked by analytical flow cytometry. Genomic DNA was isolated from each sorted fraction and quantified by UV absorbance on a Nanodrop 2000c. The CDR3 holds 13 amino acids from the cysteine to the phenylalanine. The only DNA kept is the CDR3, 39 bases in frame from the first base. Based on the germline V gene, the CDR1 and CDR2 sequences are MRHNA and SNTAGT. Between the V and J ends, shortened by 6 bases and 1 base respectively, the junction contains 9 bases.

Using the deep immunoSEQ assay, multiplex PCR amplified TCR CDR3 regions from genomic DNA. Extracted genomic DNA from each cell subset was spread evenly across all wells of several immunoSEQ 96-well plates, with each plate serving as a replicate. For sorted subsets, roughly 200 ng genomic DNA, equal to 30,000 or so T cell genomes, was loaded into each replicate PCR. Purified libraries were quantified with a Qubit 3.0 fluorometer, sized on a Bioanalyzer 2100, and re-quantified with the KAPA Library Quantification kit. A separate single-read 150-cycle Illumina NextSeq 550 flow cell was used to sequence each immunoSEQ 96-well plate. In the original analysis: Because the immunoSEQ output held only junctional sequences and lacked quality scores, the filtering could not match the filtering applied to full-length reads. Sequences were annotated with PyIR, a Python wrapper for IgBLAST v1.9, using IMGT germline references to assign V/J genes and CDR3. Reads were filtered out if the reads had weak V/J assignments (E-value above 1e-6), no CDR3, stop codons, out-of-frame junctions, or ambiguous translated residues. V3J clonotypes were defined by identical inferred V gene, J gene, and CDR3 amino acid sequence. The percentage overlap between two repertoires was calculated by dividing the number of shared unique clonotypes by the size of the smaller repertoire. RTK rarefaction, the Chao1 estimator, and Recon v2.1 estimates of unobserved clonotypes were used to assess repertoire richness. Generation probabilities for all TCRbeta clonotypes obtained by the gDNA method from a handful of donors were computed using OLGA. Not all clones reach the TCRdb copy of this immuneACCESS table, which keeps in-frame sequences only. Checked studies attribute under half of the gap to unresolved V genes and leave the rest unexplained. Clone size and V and J calls were adopted from that table, with D and trimming inferred from the DNA. Recorded for this sample are 650,000 to 800,000 clones; over 60% of them occurred a single time. The ten largest clones represent more than 1.5% of the sample.

Points the paper makes about the study in general: Even with the large sequencing depth, rarefaction of the sorted-subset datasets indicated that sequencing was incomplete. The genetic and exposure-history diversity represented was limited by the small number of donors. Compared with non-shared clonotypes, the clonotypes found in all four sorted-subset donors had higher generation probabilities. Across a handful of donors, approximately 5% of naive CD4, roughly 3.5% of naive CD8, 2% to 2.5% of memory CD4, and approximately 0.4% of memory CD8 clonotypes were shared. Sampling was limited to blood, and TCR repertoires in tissue likely differ from TCR repertoires in blood. Pairwise subsampling led to the expectation that sequencing depth would affect the degree of clonotype sharing among donors. Estimated clonotype richness was generally larger for naive than for memory subsets.

The TCR was taken from a woman between 25 and 40 years old in good health. Recombination connected TRBV6-4 to TRBJ1-1; the best D guess is TRBD1, with 5 bases matching. Sequenced: memory CD4+ T cells sorted from blood. What this sample's cell subset or site label stands for: CD45RA-negative fraction. The DNA sequence reads TGTGCCAGCAGCCAAACAGGGAACACTGAAGCTTTCTTT. This gives the protein CASSQTGNTEAFF.